This T cell receptor beta chain is drawn from a study of blood T cell repertoires in COVID-19. The protocol was immunoSEQ multiplex PCR, while the TCRdb copy is restricted to in-frame clones and leaves out a portion. The sample lists approximately 250,000 clones, 85% to 90% occurring once. Germline V lookup: CDR1 LGHDT, CDR2 YNNKEL (reference sequence). Unmatched junction bases numbered 11, after V lost 5 bases and J lost 8 bases. The CDR3 spans 15 residues. This chain uses TRBV3-1 (or the pseudogene TRBV3-2) with TRBJ2-1, with TRBD2 matching 8 bases. The sequence derives from a man between 18 and 35 years old with active or convalescent COVID-19. Specimen: peripheral blood. The CDR3 loop is CASSYNAGGPDEQFF. DNA of the CDR3: TGTGCCAGCAGCTATAACGCGGGGGGCCCCGATGAGCAGTTCTTC.